Shown below are 23 T cell receptor beta chains from a single sample sequenced in a study of cytomegalovirus exposure and HLA in healthy donors. The primer mix had 60 Vbeta and 13 Jbeta primers. Profiled with immunoSEQ multiplex PCR; TCRdb holds only in-frame clones, not every one. Seen here are about 110,000 clones, 76% observed once, and the top ten hold around 15%. Sequencing was performed on PBMCs. Receptor source: a man aged 25-45 years in good health and CMV-seropositive.

The chain combines TRBV27 with TRBJ2-3; D possibly corresponds to TRBD2 (5 bases). Germline-derived CDR1 and CDR2 are MNHEY and SMNVEV (reference sequence). This CDR3 spans 13 amino acids. V was trimmed by 7 bases and J by 4 bases, leaving 12 bases between them. The CDR3 DNA sequence: TGTGCCAGCAAGCCCAGCGGTGCAGATACGCAGTATTTT. It translates to CASKPSGADTQYF.

CDR3 in DNA: TGCGCCCCCGGACAGGTGTATCCCTACGAGCAGTACTTC. This codes for CAPGQVYPYEQYF. This sequence joins TRBV23-1 and TRBJ2-7; TRBD1 matches at 7 bases. TRBV23-1 is an ORF, and what it does is uncertain. There are 13 residues in the CDR3. V shed 11 bases and J 2 bases; nucleotides not matched to a gene: 9.

The chain couples TRBV7-9 to TRBJ2-7; weak D call: TRBD1 (6 bases). This CDR3 comprises 15 residues. CDR1 is SEHNR, CDR2 FQNEAQ, per germline (reference sequence). V lost 1 base and J lost 6, with 16 bases in between. Here the CDR3 reads CASSLDLLIGGEQYF. CDR3 bases: TGTGCCAGCAGCTTAGATCTGCTGATAGGGGGCGAGCAGTACTTC.

There are a few counts of this clone. The chain joins TRBV6-6 to TRBJ2-7; D perhaps matches TRBD1 (5 bases). Germline lookup yields CDR1 MNHNY and CDR2 SVGAGI (reference sequence). The CDR3 has 14 residues. V lost 2 bases, J lost 2 bases, and 10 bases lay in between. CDR3 sequence: CASSYAQGTYEQYF. CDR3 in DNA: TGTGCCAGCAGTTACGCGCAGGGAACCTACGAGCAGTACTTC.

The V gene is TRBV4-1, the J gene TRBJ2-1, with TRBD1 matching 8 bases. Germline values: CDR1 MGHRA, CDR2 YSYEKL. After removal of 0 bases from V and 4 bases from J, the junction contained 5 bases not matched to a gene. CDR3 length equals 16 residues. In DNA form, the CDR3 reads TGCGCCAGCAGCCAAGAAGGACAGGGAGAATACAATGAGCAGTTCTTC. Amino acid sequence: CASSQEGQGEYNEQFF.

This clone was picked up a small number of times. The chain is built from TRBV6-5 and TRBJ2-7; possibly TRBD1 for D (6 bases). The CDR3 sequence is 13 residues long. The germline V and J ends were trimmed by 2 bases and 3 bases, with 8 bases remaining between them. Germline CDR1 is MNHEY and CDR2 is SVGAGI. In DNA form, the CDR3 reads TGTGCCAGCAGTTACGGCAGGGGCTACGAGCAGTACTTC. Translation gives CASSYGRGYEQYF.

The chain carries TRBV6-6 and TRBJ2-1, with 7 positions matching TRBD1. Germline CDR1 MNHNY, CDR2 SVGAGI (reference sequence). V dropped 2 bases and J dropped 6; count of bases not matched to a gene: 1. The CDR3 is 13 amino acids. The CDR3 DNA reads TGTGCCAGCAGTTACGAGGGGGCCAATGAGCAGTTCTTC. It is translated as CASSYEGANEQFF.

The chain uses TRBV5-1 and TRBJ2-3; 11 nucleotides agree with TRBD2. Germline assignment: CDR1 SGHRS and CDR2 YFSETQ. This CDR3 comprises 15 residues. J was trimmed by 4 bases and V by 7 bases; bases with no gene match: 8. The DNA of the CDR3 is TGCGCCAGCGGCAATAGCGGGGGGGTAGCAGATACGCAGTATTTT. It encodes CASGNSGGVADTQYF.

The V call is TRBV7-2, the J call TRBJ2-6, with unresolved D. Germline V gene data show CDR1 as SGHTA and CDR2 as FQGNSA. This CDR3 spans 13 amino acids. V was shortened by 5 bases and J by 0 bases, with 2 bases between the two germline ends. CDR3 sequence reads: CASSRSGANVLTF. CDR3 DNA: TGTGCCAGCAGCCGCTCTGGGGCCAACGTCCTGACTTTC.

The CDR3 spells CASSYSGTGANSPLHF. The CDR3 DNA reads as TGTGCCAGCAGTTACTCCGGGACAGGGGCCAATTCACCCCTCCACTTT. The rearrangement joins TRBV6-6 to TRBJ1-6; TRBD1 matches 10 bases. The CDR3 sequence is 16 residues long. Germline CDR1 and CDR2: MNHNY and SVGAGI (reference sequence). The J segment lost 7 bases and the V segment lost 0 bases, leaving 3 bases of the junction unmatched.

This clone was detected only once. One end of the junction does not line up with germline, which may come from a read error. J is TRBJ2-7 and V is TRBV7-9, with 7 bases aligning to TRBD2. In germline, CDR1 is SEHNR, CDR2 FQNEAQ (reference sequence). This CDR3 region has 15 residues. The CDR3 here is CSSSLLRGRSDEQYF. CDR3 sequence (DNA): TGTTCCAGCAGCTTACTGCGGGGGAGGTCGGACGAGCAGTACTTC.

This clone appeared a few times. The chain has TRBV4-3 and TRBJ2-3, with 11 positions matching TRBD2. The germline V gene encodes CDR1 LGHNA and CDR2 YSLEER. V trimming: 0 bases; J trimming: 4 bases; junction bases outside the gene matches: 12. This CDR3 region has 19 residues. The CDR3 sequence: CASSQENLAGGPAADTQYF. Here the CDR3 DNA reads TGCGCCAGCAGCCAAGAGAACCTAGCGGGGGGCCCTGCCGCAGATACGCAGTATTTT.

The chain combines TRBV9 with TRBJ2-1; D uncertain. V was clipped by 0 bases and J by 1 base, with 11 bases between them. CDR1 SGDLS and CDR2 YYNGEE come from the germline V gene. The CDR3 sequence is 16 residues long. CDR3 coding DNA: TGTGCCAGCAGCGTAGGGGCTATTCAGTCCTACAATGAGCAGTTCTTC. This sequence encodes CASSVGAIQSYNEQFF. Full variable domain (missing parts from reference TRBV9 and TRBJ2-1): DSGVTQTPKHLITATGQRVTLRCSPRSGDLSVYWYQQSLDQGLQFLIQYYNGEERAKGNILERFSAQQFPDLHSELNLSSLELGDSALYFCASSVGAIQSYNEQFFGPGTRLTVL.

The V and J genes are TRBV28 and TRBJ1-6; 10 positions match TRBD1. Germline trimming cut 7 bases from V and 9 bases from J; bases unmatched to any gene: 9. Germline CDR1 and CDR2: MDHEN and SYDVKM. CDR3 length: 15 residues. CDR3 amino acids: CASTVQGQGLSPLHF. The CDR3 region has the DNA TGTGCCAGCACCGTGCAGGGACAGGGGCTTTCACCCCTCCACTTT.

The chain couples TRBV18 to TRBJ2-2; tentative D call: TRBD1 (5 bases). This CDR3 is 15 amino acids long. V lost 0 bases and J lost 1, with 6 bases in between. Germline V gives CDR1 KGHSH, CDR2 LQKENI. The CDR3 loop reads CASSPPGQNTGELFF. Here the CDR3 DNA reads TGTGCCAGCTCACCACCGGGGCAGAACACCGGGGAGCTGTTTTTT.

V usage is TRBV7-8 and J usage is TRBJ1-2; 7 nucleotides agree with TRBD1. This CDR3 is built from 16 residues. The germline gives CDR1 SGHVS, CDR2 FQNEAQ. Trimming took 0 bases from V and 4 from J; bases not matched to a gene: 8. The CDR3 here is CASSLARQGFGYGYTF. CDR3 DNA sequence: TGTGCCAGCAGCTTAGCCCGACAGGGTTTCGGCTATGGCTACACCTTC.

The chain is built from TRBV10-3 and TRBJ1-1; TRBD1 matches at 9 bases. The germline V gene has CDR1 ENHRY and CDR2 SYGVKD. The CDR3 spans 14 residues. The V segment lost 5 bases and the J segment 5 bases; nucleotides outside the gene matches: 6. DNA of the CDR3: TGTGCCATCAGTACAGGGGGCGGGGGGACTGAAGCTTTCTTT. Translating it yields CAISTGGGGTEAFF.

V usage is TRBV6-5 and J usage is TRBJ2-2; D is possibly TRBD2 (6 bases). Trimming pared 0 bases from V and 6 bases from J, leaving 8 bases between. Germline V gives CDR1 MNHEY, CDR2 SVGAGI. This CDR3 contains 14 residues. The CDR3 loop is CASSYSGEAGELFF. CDR3 DNA sequence: TGTGCCAGCAGTTACTCGGGGGAGGCCGGGGAGCTGTTTTTT.

The rearrangement joins TRBV6-6 to TRBJ1-5; TRBD1 agrees at 8 bases. Germline V gives CDR1 MNHNY, CDR2 SVGAGI (reference sequence). J was trimmed by 3 bases and V by 7 bases; bases with no gene match: 8. This CDR3 has 15 amino acids. As DNA, the CDR3 is TGTGCCAGCACCTCCGACAGGGGCAACAATCAGCCCCAGCATTTT. Protein: CASTSDRGNNQPQHF.

This chain uses TRBV5-1 with TRBJ1-6; D ambiguous. CDR1 and CDR2 (germline): SGHRS, YFSETQ. Trimming pared 5 bases from V and 5 bases from J, leaving 17 bases between. The CDR3 extends over 16 amino acids. The CDR3 sequence: CASRNRQEANNSPLHF. For the CDR3, the DNA is TGCGCCAGCAGGAACCGACAAGAAGCAAATAATTCACCCCTCCACTTT.

The rearrangement uses TRBV29-1 and TRBJ2-2; possible D gene TRBD2, 6 bases. V was clipped by 7 bases and J by 0 bases, with 12 bases between them. This CDR3 is built from 14 residues. CDR1 SQVTM and CDR2 ANQGSEA come from the germline V gene. This CDR3 reads CSAGRGANTGELFF. The DNA for the CDR3 is TGCAGCGCCGGGCGGGGTGCGAACACCGGGGAGCTGTTTTTT.

The chain carries TRBV7-2 and TRBJ1-2, with TRBD1 as a possible D gene (5 bases). This CDR3 is built from 13 residues. V lost 5 bases and J 5 bases, leaving 12 bases between the germline ends. Looked up from germline, CDR1 is SGHTA and CDR2 is FQGNSA. CDR3 amino acids: CASSPAGGYGYTF. Written as DNA, the CDR3 is TGTGCCAGCAGCCCAGCCGGGGGATATGGCTACACCTTC.

The chain employs TRBV6-4 and TRBJ2-1; 15 positions agree with TRBD2. Germline assignment: CDR1 MRHNA and CDR2 SNTAGT. This CDR3 is 16 amino acids long. Trimming took 1 base from V and 9 from J; bases not matched to a gene: 4. CDR3 sequence reads: CASSDWGLAGGSEQFF. The CDR3 DNA reads as TGTGCCAGCAGTGACTGGGGACTAGCGGGGGGCTCTGAGCAGTTCTTC.